This record concerns one T cell receptor (beta chain) sequence. The antigen remains undetermined. RNA transcripts provided the source from which TCR beta CDR3 regions were amplified. HTBI primers were used for first-round RT-PCR of the TCR CDR3. TCRdb passed the multiplex PCR reads through MiXCR, listing each CDR3 protein once. The sample lists some 600,000 distinct CDR3 sequences, approximately 15% occurring once. Trimming removed 2 bases at V and 10 bases at J, with 17 bases between. The CDR3 has 14 amino acids. The germline V gene has CDR1 MNHEY and CDR2 SVGAGI. The entry originates in a study of T cells in Graves' hyperthyroidism and ophthalmopathy. Study results and limitations: Peripheral blood also featured most of the thyroid clonotypes expanded above 0.001.

This sequence joins TRBV6-5 and TRBJ1-2, with D tentatively TRBD1 (6 bases). The source material was blood. This clonotype originated in a woman aged 30 to 39 with Graves' hyperthyroidism that later progressed to Graves' ophthalmopathy. The CDR3 spells CASSYTNDRSDYTF. CDR3 DNA sequence: TGTGCCAGCAGTTACACGAACGACAGGTCGGACTACACCTTC.